The next 23 T cell receptor beta chains were all read from a single sample in a study of T cell repertoires in cytomegalovirus infection. MiXCR, run by TCRdb on the reads, gives a single entry per CDR3 protein. The sample has around 740,000 distinct CDR3 sequences; less than 40% are singletons. The sequencing input was PBMCs. The receptor source for this set is a human donor in good health (CMV status not recorded). Some clones in this sample may be carry-over from other donors' samples.

This chain uses TRBV28 with TRBJ1-5; 7 bases map to TRBD1. Trimming cost V 8 bases and J 4 bases; bases outside gene matches: 11. The V gene's germline CDR1 is MDHEN and CDR2 SYDVKM. CDR3 size: 15 residues. CDR3: CASFPVGTVNQPQHF. CDR3 nucleotide sequence: TGTGCCAGCTTTCCGGTGGGGACAGTTAATCAGCCCCAGCATTTT.

The chain employs TRBV28 and TRBJ2-1, with 7 bases aligning to TRBD2. The germline V gene encodes CDR1 MDHEN and CDR2 SYDVKM. The CDR3 has 15 residues. Unmatched junction bases numbered 6, after V lost 2 bases and J lost 5 bases. CDR3 bases: TGTGCCAGCAGTTTAGGTGGGAGGGCCCACAATGAGCAGTTCTTC. Translated: CASSLGGRAHNEQFF.

This clonotype showed up many times. V usage is TRBV28 and J usage is TRBJ1-6; 7 bases are shared with TRBD1. Germline assignment: CDR1 MDHEN and CDR2 SYDVKM. This CDR3 region has 15 residues. The V gene end was trimmed by 6 bases and the J gene end by 7 bases; junction bases not matched to a gene: 9. The DNA for the CDR3 is TGTGCCAGCAGCCTCCAGGGGGTGGGAAATTCACCCCTCCACTTT. Translated: CASSLQGVGNSPLHF.

The chain has TRBV29-1 and TRBJ2-1; TRBD2 might be the D (6 bases). The CDR3 runs to 13 residues. In germline, CDR1 is SQVTM, CDR2 ANQGSEA. The V and J ends lost 4 bases and 9 bases respectively, with 16 bases between them. CDR3 sequence reads: CSVAASVELEQFF. The CDR3, as DNA: TGCAGCGTTGCGGCTAGCGTGGAGCTTGAGCAGTTCTTC.

The V call is TRBV7-2, the J call TRBJ1-2, with D tentatively TRBD1 (5 bases). This CDR3 contains 15 residues. The germline V gene encodes CDR1 SGHTA and CDR2 FQGNSA. Deletions cut 1 base from V and 4 bases from J, with 13 bases between. The CDR3 protein is CASSLEDTGLYGYTF. The CDR3 bases are TGTGCCAGCAGCTTAGAGGACACGGGTCTCTATGGCTACACCTTC.

This clonotype has at least ten counts. The chain recombines TRBV7-2 with TRBJ2-2; D is ambiguous. CDR1 and CDR2 from the germline V gene are SGHTA and FQGNSA. The CDR3 sequence is 15 residues long. V was trimmed by 4 bases and J by 1 base, leaving 10 bases between them. The DNA for the CDR3 is TGTGCCAGCAGCTCCCGGCGGCAGAACACCGGGGAGCTGTTTTTT. This translates into CASSSRRQNTGELFF. Using reference TRBV7-2 and TRBJ2-2 for the parts outside the CDR3, the full variable domain is GAGVSQSPSNKVTEKGKDVELRCDPISGHTALYWYRQSLGQGLEFLIYFQGNSAPDKSGLPSDRFSAERTGGSVSTLTIQRTQQEDSAVYLCASSSRRQNTGELFFGEGSRLTVL.

This clonotype was seen only a few times. V usage is TRBV11-2 and J usage is TRBJ1-2, with D unresolved. V lost 1 base and J lost 3, with 9 bases in between. CDR1 SGHAT and CDR2 FQNNGV come from the germline V gene. This CDR3 has 14 amino acids. CDR3 DNA: TGTGCCAGCAGCTTAGCCCCAGAAGACTATGGCTACACCTTC. Protein sequence: CASSLAPEDYGYTF.

The chain is built from TRBV27 and TRBJ2-5, with D unclear. This CDR3 is 13 amino acids long. Germline lookup yields CDR1 MNHEY and CDR2 SMNVEV (reference sequence). V was pared by 4 bases and J by 9 bases, with 15 bases between. CDR3 residues: CASSYQFMRPQYF. Written as DNA, the CDR3 is TGTGCCAGCAGTTACCAGTTTATGAGGCCCCAGTACTTC.

The chain links TRBV28 to TRBJ2-7; TRBD2 matches at 10 bases. V shed 6 bases and J 2 bases; nucleotides not matched to a gene: 13. In germline, CDR1 is MDHEN, CDR2 SYDVKM. The CDR3 runs 17 residues. This chain's CDR3 is CASRSFSDLAGAYEQYF. DNA of the CDR3: TGTGCCAGCAGATCCTTTTCGGATCTAGCGGGGGCCTACGAGCAGTACTTC.

The chain uses TRBV27 and TRBJ2-5, with 9 bases identical to TRBD2. V shed 6 bases, J shed 2 bases, and the junction held 22 bases outside the gene matches. CDR3 length: 20 residues. Germline V gene data show CDR1 as MNHEY and CDR2 as SMNVEV (reference sequence). The CDR3 nucleotides read TGTGCCAGCAGATATAAAGGCGGCGGGGGGGACTTAATGCGTCAAGAGACCCAGTACTTC. It translates to CASRYKGGGGDLMRQETQYF.

The chain recombines TRBV7-2 with TRBJ2-7; TRBD2 matches at 7 bases. CDR1 SGHTA and CDR2 FQGNSA come from the germline V gene. V shed 4 bases and J 5 bases; nucleotides not matched to a gene: 8. This CDR3 comprises 14 residues. As DNA, the CDR3 is TGTGCCAGCAGCTGGGGGAGGGCCGGGGACGAGCAGTACTTC. Translated: CASSWGRAGDEQYF.

The J gene is TRBJ2-1, the V gene TRBV7-9; D possibly corresponds to TRBD2 (7 bases). The germline V gene encodes CDR1 SEHNR and CDR2 FQNEAQ (reference sequence). This CDR3 spans 15 amino acids. V lost 7 bases, J lost 5 bases, and 18 bases lay in between. The chain's CDR3 is CASTPSRGADNEQFF. The CDR3 region has the DNA TGTGCCAGCACTCCTTCCCGGGGGGCCGACAATGAGCAGTTCTTC.

This clonotype was seen more than once but under ten times. CDR3 sequence (DNA): TGTGCCAGCAGCTTAGTCACCACGGACGCGAACACCGGGGAGCTGTTTTTT. Residues: CASSLVTTDANTGELFF. This sequence joins TRBV7-6 and TRBJ2-2; D is ambiguous. In germline, CDR1 is SGHVS, CDR2 FNYEAQ. The ends were cut back, 1 base at V and 0 bases at J, with 12 bases in the middle. This CDR3 region has 17 residues. Combining the CDR3 with reference TRBV7-6 and TRBJ2-2 gives the whole variable domain GAGVSQSPRYKVTKRGQDVALRCDPISGHVSLYWYRQALGQGPEFLTYFNYEAQQDKSGLPNDRFSAERPEGSISTLTIQRTEQRDSAMYRCASSLVTTDANTGELFFGEGSRLTVL.

V gene TRBV3-1 combines with J gene TRBJ1-2, with D tentatively TRBD1 (5 bases). Trimming shortened V by 1 base and J by 7 bases, and 13 bases separated the two germline ends. The CDR3 is 14 residues long. Germline V CDR1 and CDR2: LGHDT, YNNKEL (reference sequence). The chain's CDR3 is CASSQGTRRSGYTF. CDR3 DNA sequence: TGTGCCAGCAGCCAAGGGACACGCAGGAGTGGCTACACCTTC.

The chain couples TRBV5-8 to TRBJ2-1, with 13 bases matching TRBD2. J lost 0 bases, V lost 2 bases, and 8 bases had no gene match. CDR1 and CDR2 from the germline V gene are SGHTS and YDEGEE. The CDR3 consists of 19 residues. This chain's CDR3 is CASSLMGLAGPSSYNEQFF. The CDR3 nucleotides are TGTGCCAGCAGCTTAATGGGACTAGCGGGGCCGAGCTCCTACAATGAGCAGTTCTTC.

This clonotype was found a few times. The chain joins TRBV7-2 to TRBJ1-6; D might be TRBD1 (6 bases). Trimming removed 1 base from V and 7 bases from J, with 11 bases in between. Germline CDR1 reads SGHTA; CDR2 reads FQGNSA. CDR3 size: 15 residues. This chain's CDR3 is CASSLEGGSNSPLHF. In nucleotides, the CDR3 is TGTGCCAGCAGCTTAGAGGGGGGGTCGAATTCACCCCTCCACTTT.

Here the CDR3 DNA reads TGTGCCACCAGTGACCATACTACAGGGAAGAATGGCTACACCTTC. Translation: CATSDHTTGKNGYTF. The chain couples TRBV24-1 to TRBJ1-2; tentative D call: TRBD1 (6 bases). The CDR3 totals 15 residues. Germline assignment: CDR1 KGHDR and CDR2 SFDVKD. Deletions cut 4 bases from V and 6 bases from J, with 17 bases between.

There are a few counts of this clonotype. This chain links TRBV10-3 with TRBJ1-2, with TRBD1 as a possible D gene (5 bases). V gave up 5 bases and J gave up 6 bases, with 7 bases separating them. The CDR3 loop spans 11 amino acids. The germline V gene encodes CDR1 ENHRY and CDR2 SYGVKD. Here the CDR3 reads CAISQGDGYTF. The DNA of the CDR3 is TGTGCCATCAGTCAGGGTGATGGCTACACCTTC.

The chain links TRBV28 to TRBJ2-4; D gene unclear. The germline V gene has CDR1 MDHEN and CDR2 SYDVKM. This CDR3 has 15 amino acids. The V gene lost 2 bases and the J gene lost 2 bases, with 10 bases spanning the gap. Here the CDR3 reads CASSLQIGSKNIQYF. The CDR3, as DNA: TGTGCCAGCAGTTTACAGATAGGGTCCAAAAACATTCAGTACTTC.

The chain combines TRBV7-2 with TRBJ2-5; possibly TRBD1 or TRBD2 for D (5 bases each). Trimming pared 0 bases from V and 1 base from J, leaving 12 bases between. The CDR3 runs 16 residues. The germline V gene has CDR1 SGHTA and CDR2 FQGNSA. In DNA, the CDR3 is TGTGCCAGCAGCTTAGCCCCGGTGGGGGTCCAAGAGACCCAGTACTTC. Amino acids: CASSLAPVGVQETQYF. The full variable domain, in which reference TRBV7-2 and TRBJ2-5 provide the parts outside the CDR3, is GAGVSQSPSNKVTEKGKDVELRCDPISGHTALYWYRQSLGQGLEFLIYFQGNSAPDKSGLPSDRFSAERTGGSVSTLTIQRTQQEDSAVYLCASSLAPVGVQETQYFGPGTRLLVL.

A word on this clonotype: At one boundary the junction diverges from the germline segment, which might be a read error. This chain joins TRBV7-8 and TRBJ1-4; no clear D gene. CDR1 and CDR2 (germline): SGHVS, FQNEAQ. The CDR3 length is 13 residues. The CDR3 loop reads CASRLSLGEKLFF. The CDR3 DNA is TGTGCCAGCCGCTTATCCCTGGGCGAAAAACTGTTTTTT.

This clonotype was seen only a few times. This chain uses TRBV7-2 with TRBJ1-2; 8 nucleotides align to TRBD1. The CDR3 extends over 14 amino acids. V lost 2 bases to trimming and J lost 2 bases; unmatched junction nucleotides: 1. Germline V gene data show CDR1 as SGHTA and CDR2 as FQGNSA. The CDR3: CASSLRDRNYGYTF. For the CDR3, the DNA is TGTGCCAGCAGCTTAAGGGACAGGAACTATGGCTACACCTTC.

This clonotype was counted a few times. V and J are TRBV7-9 and TRBJ2-3, with D possibly TRBD1 on 5 matching bases. V shed 5 bases and J shed 7 bases, with 16 bases lying between them. Looked up from germline, CDR1 is SEHNR and CDR2 is FQNEAQ (reference sequence). There are 14 residues in the CDR3. In DNA form, the CDR3 reads TGTGCCAGCAGCCTCCCGGTAGGGGAACATACGCAGTATTTT. Translation: CASSLPVGEHTQYF.